Listed below are T cell receptor beta chains from one sample, sequenced in a study of brain T cells in children with intractable seizures. Only in-frame clones appear in the TCRdb table, and some are missing; sequencing was by immunoSEQ multiplex PCR. This repertoire shows around 80,000 clones, around 91% found once; its top ten account for roughly 25%. The sample was peripheral blood, taken at surgery. The receptors here all came from a girl aged 2 to 10 with Rasmussen encephalitis and intractable seizures. Both conserved end residues are part of each CDR3. Each record gives: CDR3 protein, V gene, J gene, clone size. Clone size is stated in some rows and not others, as once, few, many or a class when expanded.

CDR3: CASSLNDRGLPNEKLFF
V: TRBV11-2
J: TRBJ1-4
size: .

CDR3: CASSPTPYEQYF
V: TRBV7-9
J: TRBJ2-7
size: once

CDR3: CASSGQSSYNSPLHF
V: TRBV28
J: TRBJ1-6
size: .

CDR3: CASSYSEYTEAFF
V: TRBV6-5
J: TRBJ1-1
size: .

CDR3: CAISESLFGTDTQYF
V: TRBV10-3
J: TRBJ2-3
size: .

CDR3: CASSLVRTGAYEQYF
V: TRBV5-6
J: TRBJ2-7
size: .

CDR3: CASSLVNGRDTQYF
V: TRBV7-9
J: TRBJ2-3
size: few

CDR3: CAWRMPKPNQPQHF
V: TRBV30
J: TRBJ1-5
size: .

CDR3: CASSLDNEQFF
V: TRBV11-2
J: TRBJ2-1
size: once

CDR3: CSAQEGGNSYEQYF
V: TRBV29-1
J: TRBJ2-7
size: few

CDR3: CASSFTGQVNEQFF
V: TRBV5-4
J: TRBJ2-1
size: .

CDR3: CASSWPDLKNIQYF
V: TRBV5-1
J: TRBJ2-4
size: few

CDR3: CASSTGQIPYEQYF
V: TRBV28
J: TRBJ2-7
size: .

CDR3: CASSLSQLYEQYF
V: TRBV5-1
J: TRBJ2-7
size: .

CDR3: CATHGGQGHYGYTF
V: TRBV6-5
J: TRBJ1-2
size: .

CDR3: CASRWGTWGYTF
V: TRBV2
J: TRBJ1-2
size: .

CDR3: CASSPGLNTEAFF
V: TRBV11-2
J: TRBJ1-1
size: .

CDR3: CASSSGGNYEQYF
V: TRBV19
J: TRBJ2-7
size: .

CDR3: CASSQDEEETQYF
V: TRBV4-1
J: TRBJ2-5
size: .

CDR3: CASSQGLNTEAFF
V: TRBV18
J: TRBJ1-1
size: .

CDR3: CASSPFFLGGQNTEAFF
V: TRBV4-1
J: TRBJ1-1
size: .

CDR3: CASSLGGTVNSGNTIYF
V: TRBV5-1
J: TRBJ1-3
size: .

CDR3: CASRARQGATGELFF
V: TRBV2
J: TRBJ2-2
size: .

CDR3: CASSLNPSWRNQPQHF
V: TRBV7-3
J: TRBJ1-5
size: once

CDR3: CASSPTGTNSPLHF
V: TRBV6-5
J: TRBJ1-6
size: .

CDR3: CASSLGGLAGLDYEQYF
V: TRBV9
J: TRBJ2-7
size: .

CDR3: CASSFRGSYEQYF
V: TRBV27
J: TRBJ2-7
size: .

CDR3: CSAHPGDRLEQYF
V: TRBV29-1
J: TRBJ2-7
size: .

CDR3: CASSSYRGTNYGYTF
V: TRBV7-9
J: TRBJ1-2
size: .

CDR3: CASRQSGRIINEQFF
V: TRBV6-5
J: TRBJ2-1
size: .

CDR3: CASSGPPPGLLNSNQPQHF
V: TRBV2
J: TRBJ1-5
size: .

CDR3: CASSDVTGFTAFF
V: TRBV6-1
J: TRBJ1-1
size: .

CDR3: CASSLGSSGNTIYF
V: TRBV7-2
J: TRBJ1-3
size: many

CDR3: CASSELARALYGYTF
V: TRBV25-1
J: TRBJ1-2
size: .

CDR3: CASSYSEAQPQHF
V: TRBV6-5
J: TRBJ1-5
size: .

CDR3: CAWGTGEGEKLFF
V: TRBV30
J: TRBJ1-4
size: .

CDR3: CATSRDLSSGNTIYF
V: TRBV15
J: TRBJ1-3
size: .

CDR3: CASTGLLGAQHF
V: TRBV19
J: TRBJ1-5
size: .

CDR3: CSVEGGTGPQAGDTQYF
V: TRBV29-1
J: TRBJ2-3
size: .

CDR3: CASTSDIYGYTF
V: TRBV5-4
J: TRBJ1-2
size: once

CDR3: CASSYAPGGPPKAQFF
V: TRBV6-5
J: TRBJ2-1
size: .

CDR3: CASSQDRNTEAFF
V: TRBV4-2
J: TRBJ1-1
size: .

CDR3: CATSDLSGTGDNEQFF
V: TRBV24-1
J: TRBJ2-1
size: .

CDR3: CASEHSPRMETQYF
V: TRBV6-5
J: TRBJ2-5
size: .

CDR3: CASSSPGADEQFF
V: TRBV5-1
J: TRBJ2-1
size: .

CDR3: CAWRRQGASSNTEAFF
V: TRBV30
J: TRBJ1-1
size: once

CDR3: CAWGPMNTGELFF
V: TRBV30
J: TRBJ2-2
size: .

CDR3: CASSRRDRRTPLHF
V: TRBV19
J: TRBJ1-6
size: .